This is a list of T cell receptor beta chains from one sample in a study of T cell repertoires in cytomegalovirus infection. Via MiXCR, TCRdb re-called the reads, giving one row per CDR3 protein. The sample records more than 5,000 distinct CDR3 sequences, 45% to 55% being singletons. These receptors' targets are unknown. The source material was PBMCs, sequenced either directly or after in vitro stimulation (not recorded which). These receptors all come from a human donor in good health (CMV status not recorded). Some clones in this sample may be carry-over from other donors' samples. Each CDR3 is given with its conserved first and last residue.

v_call,j_call,cdr3_length,cdr3_aa
TRBV28,TRBJ1-2,16,CASSALGQVPLDGYTF
TRBV28,TRBJ1-5,15,CSIRPTLYSNQPHHF
TRBV12-5,TRBJ2-1,19,CASGLVSVIGAVPSTEQFF
TRBV7-2,TRBJ1-5,15,CASSLGQGSNQPQHF
TRBV7-2,TRBJ2-7,14,CASSLSGRAYEQYF
TRBV7-8,TRBJ1-1,15,CASSFQGGANTEAFF
TRBV19,TRBJ1-3,14,CASTRRGRATTIYF
TRBV7-2,TRBJ2-4,14,CASSPREGVNIQYF
TRBV7-8,TRBJ2-7,14,CSIGWDTPGDEKSF
TRBV19,TRBJ2-7,14,CDKSIAGVAYEQYF
TRBV12-3/TRBV12-4,TRBJ2-1,20,CASSSLSLLGLERSYTEQFF
TRBV7-8,TRBJ2-7,14,CASSWDTPVDLQYF
TRBV9,TRBJ1-1,15,CASSVGTEPRTEAFF
TRBV7-9,TRBJ2-1,17,CASSPLRGGQPYNEQFF
TRBV7-6,TRBJ1-3,19,CASSLASLRVGISGNTIYF
TRBV6-1,TRBJ1-3,14,CASSLTNSGNTIYF
TRBV12-3/TRBV12-4,TRBJ1-2,16,CASSPILILRNYGYTF
TRBV11-2,TRBJ2-7,16,CASSPVAGPLSYEQYF
TRBV7-6,TRBJ2-7,14,CASSPWEGAYEQYF
TRBV7-8,TRBJ2-7,14,CAGRWDTPGDEKYF
TRBV27,TRBJ2-7,14,CASSLRGQSYEQYF
TRBV20-1,TRBJ2-7,12,CSANVLSYEQYF
TRBV7-2,TRBJ2-5,14,CASSYDRDGETQYF
TRBV9,TRBJ2-5,15,CASSVAGTGGETQYF
TRBV7-8,TRBJ2-7,14,CALRWDTPGDEQYF
TRBV7-2,TRBJ2-3,14,CSSSLTDKIETKYF
TRBV28,TRBJ2-1,12,CAISFYLAEQLF
TRBV12-5,TRBJ2-5,18,CASGFSWQGAALKETQYF
TRBV2,TRBJ1-2,14,CASSNRNRGNGYTF
TRBV4-2,TRBJ2-1,15,CASSQEGLAHNEQFF
TRBV7-2,TRBJ2-4,15,CATGRDSNSKNIQYF
TRBV7-2,TRBJ2-3,14,CASSLTDKIDTQYF
TRBV7-2,TRBJ2-5,19,CASSSQGLAGGLVQETQYF
TRBV6-4,TRBJ1-1,14,CASSVNPGQTEAFF
TRBV7-2,TRBJ1-1,15,CASRQRGGWNTEAFF
TRBV28,TRBJ2-1,17,CASSPLSHTSSYTEPFF
TRBV6-5,TRBJ1-5,14,CASLIGQKNQPQHF
TRBV7-2,TRBJ2-7,14,CASTPDQLDYEQYF
TRBV28,TRBJ2-7,14,CASTSTHLAYEQYF
TRBV7-8,TRBJ2-7,14,CASSVDTPGDYQYF